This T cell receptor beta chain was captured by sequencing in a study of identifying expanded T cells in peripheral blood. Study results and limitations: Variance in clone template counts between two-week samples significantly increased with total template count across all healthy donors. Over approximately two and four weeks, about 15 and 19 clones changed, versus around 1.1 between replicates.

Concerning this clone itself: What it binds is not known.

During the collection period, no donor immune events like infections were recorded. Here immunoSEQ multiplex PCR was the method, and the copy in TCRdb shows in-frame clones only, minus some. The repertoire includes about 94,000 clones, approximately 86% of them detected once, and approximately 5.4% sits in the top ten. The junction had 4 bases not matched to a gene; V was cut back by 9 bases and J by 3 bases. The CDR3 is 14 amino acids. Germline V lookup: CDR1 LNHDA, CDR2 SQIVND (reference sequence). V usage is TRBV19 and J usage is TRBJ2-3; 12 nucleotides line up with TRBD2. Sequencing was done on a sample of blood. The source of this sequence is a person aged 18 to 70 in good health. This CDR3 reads CASATSGGTDTQYF. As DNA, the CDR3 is TGTGCCAGCGCGACTAGCGGGGGAACAGATACGCAGTATTTT.